This is a list of T cell receptor beta chains from one sample in a study of blood T cell repertoires in COVID-19. The repertoire was sequenced with immunoSEQ multiplex PCR; TCRdb's copy has only in-frame clones and lacks some. Of about 160,000 clones listed, over 80% are singletons. Material: PBMCs or T cells enriched from blood (not recorded which). The origin of the receptors is a woman aged 45-60 years who had recovered from COVID-19. The conserved cysteine and the conserved F or W are not part of the CDR3 here.

V gene,J gene,CDR3 protein
TRBV7-2,TRBJ2-3,ASSRDISTDTQY
TRBV18,TRBJ1-5,ASSDPGQSNQPQH
TRBV7-2,TRBJ1-2,ASSNRDRANYGYT
TRBV6-5,TRBJ1-2,ASSYVGGTIYGYT
TRBV12-3/TRBV12-4,TRBJ1-1,ASRYRNTEAF
TRBV28,TRBJ1-3,ASLDFSGNTIY
TRBV19,TRBJ2-3,ASSIGIGVADTQY
TRBV18,TRBJ2-5,ASSPLAGGTQETQY
TRBV9,TRBJ2-5,ASSTRTGVETQY
TRBV11-2,TRBJ2-1,ASSSRERNEQF
TRBV5-1,TRBJ2-5,ASSLVPARGQETQY
TRBV29-1,TRBJ1-4,SALATNEKLF
TRBV6-5,TRBJ1-6,ASTQDRALNSPLH
TRBV10-3,TRBJ2-3,AISEIRDRTMTDTQY
TRBV28,TRBJ2-3,ASSWLTGRITDTQY
TRBV7-2,TRBJ2-1,ASSLVHRRETYNEQF
TRBV10-1,TRBJ1-1,ASSGGMNTEAF
TRBV5-8,TRBJ2-2,ASSQWGGTGELF
TRBV30,TRBJ2-4,AWSQGDIQY
TRBV7-2,TRBJ1-5,ASSLVPMGQGFQPQH
TRBV7-9,TRBJ1-2,ASSLVFGTGIGGYT
TRBV9,TRBJ1-3,ASSVEYSGNTIY
TRBV6-6,TRBJ1-4,ASSRRGQGATNEKLF
TRBV3-1/TRBV3-2,TRBJ1-5,ASSLGTGGVQPQH
TRBV5-5,TRBJ1-4,ASSLGHATNEKLF
TRBV4-1,TRBJ1-1,ASSQDSTGATEAF
TRBV27,TRBJ2-5,ASKGLAAGMGETQY
TRBV27,TRBJ2-1,ASSLGQGRRNEQF
TRBV12-3/TRBV12-4,TRBJ2-1,ASSEGEQF
TRBV27,TRBJ1-5,ASRSIGTANQPQH
TRBV5-5,TRBJ1-1,ASSLGAANTEAF
TRBV7-2,TRBJ1-4,ASSAGQGGEKLF
TRBV7-9,TRBJ1-2,ASSPRWREEGYT
TRBV19,TRBJ2-2,ASRPGANTGELF
TRBV18,TRBJ1-5,ASSPLRGGGEDQPQH
TRBV19,TRBJ1-1,ASSSIMNTEAF
TRBV5-8,TRBJ2-5,ASSPGGQETQY
TRBV2,TRBJ1-5,ASRLDGAGAPQH
TRBV7-9,TRBJ2-5,ASSPKTGVETQY
TRBV13,TRBJ1-6,ASSPGGGLSSYNSPLH